This T cell receptor (beta chain) appears in the sequencing data of a study of shared clonotypes between healthy human individuals. As to this clone: Its specificity is unknown.

The CDR3 length is 13 residues. V was pared by 3 bases and J by 1 base, with 7 bases between. CDR1 and CDR2 (germline): SQVTM, ANQGSEA. Whole-study findings and limits: The represented genetic and exposure-history diversity was limited by the small number of donors.

Naivety among CD8 cells was defined by CD45RO negativity and positive CCR7 selection, thereby excluding terminally differentiated effector memory CD45RA+ cells. Per the study methods: Junction-only sequences produced by ImmunoSEQ had no quality scores, so filtering differed. The assay was immunoSEQ multiplex PCR, and TCRdb's table has in-frame clones only and misses some. That table supplies the V and J calls and clone size; D and trimming were determined from the DNA. This sample carries about 700,000 clones, 92% of them seen once, and the ten largest clones take nearly 25%. The receptor comes from a man aged 25-45 years in good health. This chain uses TRBV29-1 with TRBJ2-1, with D uncertain. The sequenced material came from naive CD8+ T cells sorted from blood. CDR3 loop: CSVEAESYNEQFF. CDR3 nucleotides: TGCAGCGTTGAGGCAGAATCCTACAATGAGCAGTTCTTC.